This TCR beta chain was documented in a study of cytomegalovirus exposure and HLA in healthy donors. Study in general: An analysis done earlier identified about 120 million unique TCR beta sequences from about 180 million T cells. The Caucasian-associated ancestry cluster contained 81% of the approximately 400 genotyped donors. Notes on the study in general: Solely CMV serostatus was available to characterize immune exposure. In a later analysis, TCR beta V- and J-gene trimming showed a link to a missense DCLRE1C variant.

On this clone itself: Antigen specificity is unknown.

Per the germline V gene, CDR1 is SGHNT and CDR2 is YYREEE (reference sequence). J was trimmed by 4 bases and V by 4 bases; bases with no gene match: 7. CDR3 length equals 14 residues. PCR used 60 Vbeta primers and 13 Jbeta primers. The data were produced by immunoSEQ multiplex PCR, yet TCRdb's version contains in-frame clones alone and is incomplete. The profile shows 150,000 to 200,000 clones, roughly 79% of them singletons. V is TRBV5-4 and J is TRBJ1-1; 7 bases align to TRBD1. The TCR comes from a woman aged 25 to 39 in good health and CMV-seropositive. Sequencing used PBMCs. CDR3 residues: CASSPDRPSTEAFF. The CDR3 bases are TGTGCCAGCAGCCCGGACAGGCCATCCACTGAAGCTTTCTTT.